Listed below are T cell receptor beta chains from one sample, sequenced in a study of control samples from healthy donors and cancer patients. TCRdb keeps only in-frame clones here, not all; method: immunoSEQ multiplex PCR. The sample contains approximately 140,000 clones, over 85% of which appear only once. Sequencing input: blood. All receptors come from a man in his late teens or twenties in good health. The CDR3 runs from the conserved cysteine through the conserved F or W.

j_call v_call cdr3_aa
TRBJ2-1 TRBV11-3 CASSLGHRYNEQFF
TRBJ1-2 TRBV25-1 CASSGGFHGYTF
TRBJ2-1 TRBV6-5 CASSLGTGGNEQFF
TRBJ1-5 TRBV30 CAWAPGMNNQPQHF
TRBJ2-1 TRBV5-1 CASSLAVGSGKGFF
TRBJ2-2 TRBV27 CASSSLGANTGELFF
TRBJ1-5 TRBV28 CASSLSGVPWQPQHF
TRBJ2-3 TRBV10-3 CAISETRVMTQYF
TRBJ1-3 TRBV6-5 CASSLLSSGNTIYF
TRBJ2-1 TRBV2 CASHKDLFSSEQFF
TRBJ2-1 TRBV19 CASTPAGGSYEQFF
TRBJ2-6 TRBV13 CASSLGGTGKHSGANVLTF
TRBJ2-1 TRBV7-2 CASSLVGGSYNEQFF
TRBJ1-1 TRBV7-9 CASSPPENTEAFF
TRBJ2-7 TRBV11-3 CASSFSGSYEQYF
TRBJ1-5 TRBV19 CASSNNWAGGNQPQHF
TRBJ2-5 TRBV5-6 CASTGSKLETQYF
TRBJ2-7 TRBV29-1 CSVRSGGSYEQYF
TRBJ2-1 TRBV11-2 CASSRRTGYAVNEQFF
TRBJ2-5 TRBV4-1 CASRGGGARETQYF
TRBJ1-1 TRBV2 CASSELIQGAFF
TRBJ2-1 TRBV3-1/TRBV3-2 CASSQGFYNEQFF
TRBJ1-5 TRBV12-3/TRBV12-4 CASSLVRGPQHF
TRBJ1-1 TRBV6-5 CASSPDGLRVAFF
TRBJ2-2 TRBV7-9 CASPGHRGDVNTGELFF
TRBJ1-1 TRBV5-1 CASSLVAGGQGITEAFF
TRBJ1-2 TRBV27 CASSPQGSNYGYTF
TRBJ1-2 TRBV7-9 CASSLQGGTDNNYGYTF
TRBJ1-6 TRBV12-5 CASGPFSYNSPLHF
TRBJ1-1 TRBV6-6 CASSPRVEDTEAFF
TRBJ1-2 TRBV11-2 CASSLNPGTGAGGYTF
TRBJ2-3 TRBV19 CASSPLTRPDTQYF
TRBJ2-1 TRBV4-1 CASSQVSRNEQFF
TRBJ2-7 TRBV30 CAWSTSSYEQYF
TRBJ2-7 TRBV30 CAWSPGGQEYF
TRBJ2-2 TRBV24-1 CATSDLRGVLGELFF
TRBJ2-7 TRBV29-1 CSVEGGTGGGEQYF
TRBJ2-3 TRBV4-2 CASSQISSRSRSDTQYF
TRBJ2-7 TRBV7-6 CASSPGRDRAYEQYF
TRBJ2-7 TRBV6-5 CASSHRTGREQYF
TRBJ1-2 TRBV29-1 CSVENLYGYTF
TRBJ2-3 TRBV15 CATSTGLPGGPSTDTQYF
TRBJ2-1 TRBV27 CASSLELGYNEQFF
TRBJ1-5 TRBV2 CASSLDRINQPQHF
TRBJ1-6 TRBV9 CASSGEGGSNSPLHF
TRBJ2-7 TRBV15 CATSREVPGTGNYEQYF
TRBJ1-3 TRBV10-3 CAISRPGQGRTTIYF
TRBJ2-1 TRBV2 CASMPYSYNEQFF
TRBJ2-1 TRBV9 CASSALAGGGYNEQFF
TRBJ2-3 TRBV12-2 CASRFQADTQYF
TRBJ1-1 TRBV5-1 CASSLDRAPNTEAFF
TRBJ2-5 TRBV5-1 CASSFTGQGPETQYF
TRBJ2-7 TRBV6-6 CASSIRNGPEQYF
TRBJ2-7 TRBV19 CASSMTFPSGEQYF
TRBJ1-2 TRBV28 CASSSPGQGAYGYTF
TRBJ2-4 TRBV10-3 CAISLRARSRLAGNIQYF
TRBJ2-7 TRBV4-2 CASSRVGRPGVGMNYEQYF
TRBJ2-7 TRBV7-9 CASSPRPGSYEQYF